This T cell receptor beta chain was recovered during a study of T-cell memory formation after mild COVID-19. Study results and limitations: Contracting clones, day 15 to 85, had balanced CD4/CD8, and later expanders favored CD4+.

This clonotype was observed a handful of times. Its matching antigen is unknown. Germline CDR1 LGHNA, CDR2 YSLEER. The CDR3 has 14 residues. The V end lost 5 bases, the J end lost 5 bases, and 16 bases lay between the germline ends. One entry per CDR3 protein results from TCRdb running MiXCR on the 5' RACE reads. The table has fewer than 90,000 distinct CDR3 sequences, 9.5% to 15% seen once. This clonotype was obtained from a man between 18 and 29 years old who had mild COVID-19 (a few samples of this study predate the infection). Cell type and time point are not known. The genes are TRBV4-3 and TRBJ2-7, with D possibly TRBD2 on 6 matching bases. Sequencing was carried out using PBMCs or a T cell subset sorted from them (not recorded which). Here the CDR3 DNA reads TGCGCCAGCAGCGACCGGGCTACGGGAGACGAGCAGTACTTC. Translating gives CASSDRATGDEQYF.